This T cell receptor (beta chain) was obtained from a study of shared clonotypes between healthy human individuals (dated by TCRdb to about 2020). Regarding the research as a whole: Three men and two women, aged 18 to 49 years, made up the cohort. The study deeply sequenced blood TCR repertoires of several healthy adults to estimate repertoire size and the extent of clonotype sharing between individuals. Libraries were prepared and TCR repertoires were sequenced by different laboratories using diverse techniques, in order to increase sequencing depth and limit assay-specific biases. For each donor, CD4 naive and CD4 memory were each given three plates, CD8 naive was given two plates, and CD8 memory was given one plate. Per donor, leukapheresis produced somewhere between about 0.94 and 8.9 billion PBMCs. What the authors observed across the whole study: Incomplete sequencing was indicated by rarefaction of sorted-subset datasets, despite the large sequencing depth. When a few donors were compared, the shared fraction of clonotypes was about 5.5% for naive CD4, 3.5% to 4% for naive CD8, about 2.5% for memory CD4, and 0.4% for memory CD8. Compared with non-shared clonotypes, clonotypes shared by all four sorted-subset donors had higher generation probabilities. Naive subsets generally had larger estimated clonotype richness than memory subsets did. Sampling was restricted to blood, and TCR repertoires in tissues likely differ from the TCR repertoires found in blood. Pairwise subsampling led to the expectation that sequencing depth would affect the degree of clonotype sharing among donors. Because the study included only a small number of donors, the genetic and exposure-history diversity represented was limited.

TCR CDR3 regions were amplified from genomic DNA by multiplex PCR using the deep immunoSEQ assay. Genomic DNA extracted from each cell subset was distributed evenly over all wells of several immunoSEQ 96-well plates, and each plate served as one replicate. For sorted subsets, 150 to 250 ng of genomic DNA, equivalent to about 30,000 T cell genomes, went into each replicate PCR. The purified libraries were quantified using a Qubit 3.0 fluorometer, sized with a Bioanalyzer 2100, and then quantified again using the KAPA Library Quantification kit. Every immunoSEQ 96-well plate was sequenced on a separate single-read 150-cycle Illumina NextSeq 550 flow cell. Concerning the study's data processing: Because the immunoSEQ output held only junctional sequences and lacked quality scores, the filtering could not match the filtering applied to full-length reads. To assign V/J genes and CDR3, sequences were annotated against IMGT germline references using PyIR, a Python wrapper for IgBLAST v1.9. Reads with weak V/J assignments (E-value above 1e-6), missing CDR3, stop codons, out-of-frame junctions, or ambiguous translated residues were removed. V3J clonotypes were defined by identical inferred V gene, J gene, and CDR3 amino acid sequence. To compute the percentage overlap between repertoires, the number of shared unique clonotypes was divided by the size of the smaller repertoire. Richness of each repertoire was evaluated using RTK rarefaction, the Chao1 estimator, and Recon v2.1 estimates of unobserved clonotypes. OLGA was used to compute generation probabilities for all TCRbeta clonotypes that the gDNA method yielded from four donors. TCRdb limited this immuneACCESS table to in-frame rearrangements with V and J called. A share of clones is missing; checked studies link under half to unresolved V genes, and the rest is unexplained. The D gene and trimming were derived from the DNA, and the V and J assignments and clone size from that table. The sample table shows 2 million to 3 million clones, and 80% to 95% are seen once. In total, the top ten clones hold more than 0.35% of the sample.

On this clone: Its antigen is unknown. Base qualities are not provided; no much larger clone lies one nucleotide away.

V is cut by 1 base and J by 4 bases, and the space between the germline ends is 9 bases. The CDR3 goes from the cysteine to the phenylalanine over 14 residues. CDR3 DNA only is kept here, 42 bases in frame from base 1. Via the germline V gene, CDR1 is SGHRS and CDR2 YFSETQ. Donors were healthy HIV-negative adults with no recently reported acute infections or vaccinations. Only Caucasian adults living in Nashville, Tennessee, USA were represented among the donors. CD4+ T cells were enriched by magnetic negative selection; naive cells were then positively selected on CD45RA, and the negative fraction formed the memory subset. Blood was collected by leukapheresis, and PBMCs were isolated by Ficoll-Histopaque density gradient centrifugation and then cryopreserved in liquid nitrogen vapor phase. Purity and quantity of every magnetically sorted T cell population were checked by analytical flow cytometry. Genomic DNA was isolated from each sorted fraction and quantified by UV absorbance on a Nanodrop 2000c.

The receptor comes from a man between 18 and 29 years old in good health. Some clones in this sample may be carry-over from other donors' samples. The sample comprised naive CD4+ T cells from PBMCs. The sample's cell subset or site, from its label and the paper: CD45RA+ positively selected. Rearrangement joined TRBV5-1 to TRBJ1-5; the D segment cannot be called with confidence. The DNA reads as follows: TGCGCCAGCAGCTTGACGTCAAGGAATCAGCCCCAGCATTTT. Translated, it reads CASSLTSRNQPQHF.